The rows below give T cell receptor beta chains drawn from one sample of a study of blood T cell repertoires in COVID-19. This table comes from immunoSEQ multiplex PCR, and its TCRdb copy is limited to in-frame clones, with some not included. The repertoire has 50,000 to 65,000 clones, about 83% of them found once; the top ten carry roughly 5%. Source material: peripheral blood. Receptors were obtained from a man aged 35-49 years with active COVID-19. Both conserved end residues are part of each CDR3. The order of the fields is D gene, V gene, clone size, J gene, CDR3 DNA, CDR3 protein. D genes are given only for firm matches. Clone size is stated in some rows and not others, as once, few, many or a class when expanded.

.	TRBV5-1	.	TRBJ2-2	TGCGCCAGCAGCTTGTCACGCGGTTGGGGGCGGAACACCGGGGAGCTGTTTTTT	CASSLSRGWGRNTGELFF
TRBD2	TRBV15	.	TRBJ2-1	TGTGCCACCAGTAGTGGGAGGGGCTACCTTTCCTACAATGAGCAGTTCTTC	CATSSGRGYLSYNEQFF
.	TRBV9	.	TRBJ2-3	TGTGCCAGCAGCGCCACTAGCCCAGATACGCAGTATTTT	CASSATSPDTQYF
.	TRBV27	.	TRBJ2-3	TGTGCCAGCAGTTTGGAGGGGGCTTCAGATACGCAGTATTTT	CASSLEGASDTQYF
TRBD2	TRBV28	.	TRBJ2-1	TGTGCCAGCAGCCTAAACCCAGCGGGAGATGGTCATGAGCAGTTCTTC	CASSLNPAGDGHEQFF
.	TRBV7-9	.	TRBJ1-2	TGTGCCAGCGACCCAGGGGTGCACTATGGCTACACCTTC	CASDPGVHYGYTF
.	TRBV18	.	TRBJ1-1	TGTGCCAGCTCTCCGGGGTTGAACACTGAAGCTTTCTTT	CASSPGLNTEAFF
TRBD2	TRBV27	few	TRBJ2-3	TGTGCCAGCAGTTTGGGGGCTAGCGGGAGATTCAGCACAGATACGCAGTATTTT	CASSLGASGRFSTDTQYF
.	TRBV7-6	.	TRBJ2-5	TGTGCCAGCAGCTTATATACTGCCTCCCGAGAGACCCAGTACTTC	CASSLYTASRETQYF
.	TRBV5-4	once	TRBJ2-5	TGTGCCAGCACCCTTACCGGCGGGGTCCAAGAGACCCAGTACTTC	CASTLTGGVQETQYF
.	TRBV6-5	.	TRBJ2-7	TGTGCCAGCAGGTACCTCGGGACTCTCGAGCAGTACTTC	CASRYLGTLEQYF
.	TRBV27	.	TRBJ2-5	TGTGCCAGCAGCCCGGGACTCCGGAGGGAGACCCAGTACTTC	CASSPGLRRETQYF
.	TRBV28	.	TRBJ2-5	TGTGCCAGCAGTTTGGCTAGGGTAGGGGGAGAGACCCAGTACTTC	CASSLARVGGETQYF
TRBD1	TRBV13	.	TRBJ1-2	TGTGCCAGCAGCTCCGGACAGGGGACGGGCTACACCTTC	CASSSGQGTGYTF
TRBD2	TRBV27	.	TRBJ2-1	TGTGCCAGCAGTTTCCCGGGAGGGCCGGAGTTCTTC	CASSFPGGPEFF
TRBD2	TRBV10-3	once	TRBJ2-3	TGTGCCATCAGAAGGGGATCTCGGACTAGCGGGATAAAGGGAACAGATACGCAGTATTTT	CAIRRGSRTSGIKGTDTQYF
.	TRBV19	.	TRBJ2-7	TGTGCCAGTGCGGGACAGTTCAAGGAGCAGTACTTC	CASAGQFKEQYF
TRBD2	TRBV19	.	TRBJ2-7	TGTGCCAGTAGTATGTGGCTAGCGGGAGGTGAGCAGTACTTC	CASSMWLAGGEQYF
.	TRBV6-5	.	TRBJ2-7	TGTGCCAGCAGTTATGGGAGTCCAGATTTTTACGAGCAGTACTTC	CASSYGSPDFYEQYF
TRBD1	TRBV28	.	TRBJ1-1	TGTGCCAGCAGTTTAACGCAGGGGGACGCTTTCTTT	CASSLTQGDAFF
.	TRBV11-2	.	TRBJ2-1	TGTGCCAGCAGCTTAGGCGGACTACCCGATGAGCAGTTCTTC	CASSLGGLPDEQFF
.	TRBV7-9	.	TRBJ1-1	TGTGCCAGCACCCCAGTCGGGGTGATTGGGACTGAAGCTTTCTTT	CASTPVGVIGTEAFF
.	TRBV7-9	once	TRBJ2-4	TGTGCCAGCAGCCCGACACCGAACATTCAGTACTTC	CASSPTPNIQYF
TRBD1	TRBV4-1	.	TRBJ1-2	TGCGCCAGCAGCCAAGATAACAGGGGGGGATATGGCTACACCTTC	CASSQDNRGGYGYTF
TRBD2	TRBV5-1	.	TRBJ2-1	TGCGCCAGCAGCCGGAGCGGGAGCTACTACAATGAGCAGTTCTTC	CASSRSGSYYNEQFF
.	TRBV10-3	once	TRBJ2-5	TGTGCCATCAGTGCGGCAGGGTCTCGAGAGACCCAGTACTTC	CAISAAGSRETQYF
.	TRBV18	.	TRBJ2-2	TGTGCCAGCTCACCACCAGGCGGGAAGGACACCGGGGAGCTGTTTTTT	CASSPPGGKDTGELFF
.	TRBV7-3	.	TRBJ2-2	TGTGCCAGCAACGGGGGAGGCACCGGGGAGCTGTTTTTT	CASNGGGTGELFF
TRBD1	TRBV7-8	.	TRBJ1-6	TGTGCCAGCAGCTTAGTAGGGACAGGGAATTCACCCCTCCACTTT	CASSLVGTGNSPLHF
.	TRBV28	.	TRBJ2-5	TGTGCCAGCAGTTTAATCCGACAGAGGGAGACCCAGTACTTC	CASSLIRQRETQYF
TRBD1	TRBV27	once	TRBJ2-3	TGTGCCAGCAGCGACAGGGGGCTCGTTAGCACAGATACGCAGTATTTT	CASSDRGLVSTDTQYF
TRBD2	TRBV13	.	TRBJ2-2	TGTGCCAGCAGCTTTAGCGGGAGTGGGACCGGGGAGCTGTTTTTT	CASSFSGSGTGELFF
TRBD1	TRBV7-2	.	TRBJ1-2	TGTGCCAGCGGCTCGCCAGACAGGGGGACCCCTTATGGCTACACCTTC	CASGSPDRGTPYGYTF
TRBD1	TRBV9	.	TRBJ1-2	TGTGCCAGCAGCGTAGTCCCCGGGACAGGGATCGGTGGCTACACCTTC	CASSVVPGTGIGGYTF